This T cell receptor (beta chain) was sequenced during a study of somatic mutations in cytotoxic T cells in rheumatoid arthritis (dated by TCRdb to 2017 to 2019). The study in broad terms: Some T-cell populations stained with V beta antibodies were sorted by flow on a FACSAria II or Sony SH800 to nearly 100% purity, with sorted V beta1+ cells additionally subjected to TCRB sequencing. Median age was essentially the same in the patient group and the control group. TCRB deep sequencing was performed for 65 rheumatoid arthritis patients and around 20 healthy controls. To characterize clonality, the study used TCRB deep sequencing while asking whether somatic mutations are carried by expanded CD8+ T-cell clones in newly diagnosed, untreated rheumatoid arthritis. What the research found in general, with its limitations: Rheumatoid arthritis patients and age-matched healthy controls did not significantly differ in CD8+ T-cell clonality. Healthy controls showed no age-related increase in CD8+ clonality, whereas patients did (Spearman r ≈ 0.49). In about an eighth of the roughly 65 patients, more than 20% of CD8+ cells belonged to the largest CD8+ clone, while several identical CD8+ TCRB sequences were shared between blood and synovial fluid. The antigen targets of the expanded CD8+ clones were unknown, and absence from virus-specific databases did not rule out viral specificity. The finding that TRBV07 was slightly underrepresented in patients was left unadjusted for multiple comparisons.

This clone counts as medium-sized (0.01 to 0.1%). Its specific antigen is unknown. The input lacks base qualities; no much larger clone sits a single base away. Looking up the germline V gene (reference sequence) yields CDR1 GTSNPN and CDR2 SVGIG. From the cysteine up to the phenylalanine, the CDR3 has a length of 12 residues. Left in the record is the CDR3 DNA by itself, 36 bases read in frame from the first base. At the junction V is shortened by 3 bases and J by 3 bases, with 9 bases in between. Healthy controls were 20 blood donors whose buffy coats were used, with a median age of roughly 55 years (range roughly 20-75) and around 60% female. On an AutoMACS, CD4+ and CD8+ cells were isolated via positive magnetic bead selection, and their purity was verified by flow cytometry. Peripheral blood mononuclear cells were obtained using density gradient separation with Ficoll-Paque PLUS. DNA from CD4-enriched, CD8-enriched or PBMC samples was extracted using Nucleospin Tissue or Tissue XS kits and then quantified on a Qubit 2.0 fluorometer.

Genomic DNA underwent TCRB CDR3 sequencing using the immunoSEQ assay. The authors' pipeline ran thus. The analyses included only productive TCRB rearrangements. Clonality was expressed as a Shannon entropy-based productive clonality index, with each clone defined by a unique TCRB CDR3 sequence. Repertoire overlap for a pair of samples was computed from each clone's template counts relative to total templates per sample. A correlation with a Spearman r of 0.55 to 0.75 was found between V-gene usage by flow cytometry and V-gene usage by TCRB sequencing. TCRdb took over this immuneACCESS table, retaining in-frame rearrangements with V and J assigned. Such tables are incomplete; in checked studies, under half of the missing clones stem from an unresolved V gene, and the remainder is unexplained. D and trimming come from the DNA, and the V and J calls and clone size come from that table. The sample table lists 15,000 to 20,000 clones, around 80% of them with a count of one. The ten largest clones represent 10% to 13% of the sample.

Here the chain combines TRBV30 and TRBJ2-7, with no confidently assigned D gene. This TCR was sampled from a woman aged 45-60 years in good health. Sequenced material: CD8+ T cells sorted from blood. The CDR3 has the sequence CAWSEDRYEQYF. The DNA sequence reads TGTGCCTGGAGCGAGGACCGCTACGAGCAGTACTTC.